Sequencing of this TCR beta chain was carried out in a study of T cell responses to AZD1222 COVID-19 vaccine. Findings and limits, study-wide: White British donors predominated, females outnumbered males, and clonal diversity was possibly underestimated.

Of note for this clone: Its antigen is unknown.

The junction had 5 bases not matched to a gene; V was cut back by 6 bases and J by 8 bases. The CDR3 has 13 residues. CDR1 is LNHDA, CDR2 SQIVND, per germline (reference sequence). Profiled with immunoSEQ multiplex PCR; TCRdb holds only in-frame clones, not every one. This table has 150,000 to 200,000 clones, 92% appearing once. The source material was peripheral blood, sampled on day 0 of AZD1222 vaccination. The genes are TRBV19 and TRBJ1-3; 9 nucleotides align to TRBD1. The TCR sequence derives from an adult in good health. This CDR3 reads CASRTQGADTIYF. The CDR3, as DNA: TGTGCCAGTAGAACACAGGGGGCAGACACCATATATTTT. Filled out from reference TRBV19 and TRBJ1-3, the complete variable domain reads DGGITQSPKYLFRKEGQNVTLSCEQNLNHDAMYWYRQDPGQGLRLIYYSQIVNDFQKGDIAEGYSVSREKKESFPLTVTSAQKNPTAFYLCASRTQGADTIYFGEGSWLTVV.